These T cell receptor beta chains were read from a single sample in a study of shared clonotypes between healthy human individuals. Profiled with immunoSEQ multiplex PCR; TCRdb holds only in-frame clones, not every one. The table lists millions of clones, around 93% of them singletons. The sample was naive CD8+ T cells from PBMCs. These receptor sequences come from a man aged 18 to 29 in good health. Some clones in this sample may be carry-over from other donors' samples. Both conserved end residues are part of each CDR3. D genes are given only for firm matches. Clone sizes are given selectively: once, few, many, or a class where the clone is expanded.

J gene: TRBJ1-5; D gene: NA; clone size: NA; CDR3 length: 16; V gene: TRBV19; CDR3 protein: CASSVIRGAGDQPQHF; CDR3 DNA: TGTGCCAGTAGTGTAATTAGGGGGGCAGGAGATCAGCCCCAGCATTTT
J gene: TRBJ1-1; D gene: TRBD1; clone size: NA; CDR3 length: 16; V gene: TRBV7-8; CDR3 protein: CASSRDDRVRNTEAFF; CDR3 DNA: TGTGCCAGCAGCCGTGACGACAGGGTCCGGAACACTGAAGCTTTCTTT
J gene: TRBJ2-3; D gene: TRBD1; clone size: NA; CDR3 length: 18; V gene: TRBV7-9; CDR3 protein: CASSFPLVEDRGTDTQYF; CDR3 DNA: TGTGCCAGCAGCTTTCCCCTTGTTGAGGACAGGGGTACAGATACGCAGTATTTT
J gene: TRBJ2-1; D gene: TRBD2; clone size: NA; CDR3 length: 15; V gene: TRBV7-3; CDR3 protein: CASSFGRETYNEQFF; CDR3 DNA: TGTGCCAGCAGCTTCGGGAGGGAAACCTACAATGAGCAGTTCTTC
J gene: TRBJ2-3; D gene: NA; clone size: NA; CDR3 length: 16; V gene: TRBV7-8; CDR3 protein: CASSTIAQLRTDTQYF; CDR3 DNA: TGTGCCAGCAGCACCATAGCGCAACTTAGGACAGATACGCAGTATTTT
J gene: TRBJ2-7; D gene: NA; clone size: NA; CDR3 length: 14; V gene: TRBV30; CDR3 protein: CAWSGRMRAYEQYF; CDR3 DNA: TGTGCCTGGAGTGGACGGATGCGAGCCTACGAGCAGTACTTC
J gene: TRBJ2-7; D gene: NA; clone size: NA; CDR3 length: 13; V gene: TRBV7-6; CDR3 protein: CASSPGASGEQYF; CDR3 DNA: TGTGCCAGCAGCCCCGGGGCCTCTGGGGAGCAGTACTTC
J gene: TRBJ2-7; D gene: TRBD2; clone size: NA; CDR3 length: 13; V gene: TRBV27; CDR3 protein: CASKVSGSYEQYF; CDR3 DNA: TGTGCCAGCAAGGTTAGCGGGAGTTACGAGCAGTACTTC
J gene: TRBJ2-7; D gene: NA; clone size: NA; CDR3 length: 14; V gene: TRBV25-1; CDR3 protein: CASSESSGTYEQYF; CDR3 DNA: TGTGCCAGCAGTGAATCATCAGGGACCTACGAGCAGTACTTC
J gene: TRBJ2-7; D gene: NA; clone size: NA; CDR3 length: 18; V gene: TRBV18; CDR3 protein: CASSPPEGLGPGDYEQYF; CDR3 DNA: TGTGCCAGCTCACCACCCGAGGGCCTGGGGCCTGGTGACTACGAGCAGTACTTC
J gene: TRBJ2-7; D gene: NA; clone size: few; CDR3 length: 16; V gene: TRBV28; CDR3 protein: CASSQTGPSHHYEQYF; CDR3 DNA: TGTGCCAGCAGCCAAACAGGGCCCTCACATCACTACGAGCAGTACTTC
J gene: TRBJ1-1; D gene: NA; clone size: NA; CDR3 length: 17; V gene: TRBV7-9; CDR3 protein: CASKRPGPGRANTEAFF; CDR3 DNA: TGTGCCAGCAAACGTCCCGGCCCAGGACGGGCGAACACTGAAGCTTTCTTT
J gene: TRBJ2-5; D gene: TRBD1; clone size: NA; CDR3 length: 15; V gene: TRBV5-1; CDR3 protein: CASSFWDRDIETQYF; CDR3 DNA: TGCGCCAGCAGCTTCTGGGACAGGGACATAGAGACCCAGTACTTC
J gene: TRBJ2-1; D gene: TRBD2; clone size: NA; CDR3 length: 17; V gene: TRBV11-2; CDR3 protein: CASSLGLAGDAYNEQFF; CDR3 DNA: TGTGCCAGCAGCTTAGGACTAGCGGGAGATGCTTACAATGAGCAGTTCTTC
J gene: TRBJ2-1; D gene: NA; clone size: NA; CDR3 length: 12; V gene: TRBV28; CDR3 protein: CASSLIWAEQFF; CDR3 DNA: TGTGCCAGCAGTTTAATCTGGGCTGAGCAGTTCTTC
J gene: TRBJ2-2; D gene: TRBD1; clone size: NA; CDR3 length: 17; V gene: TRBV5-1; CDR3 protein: CASSSTGTGSIFGELFF; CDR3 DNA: TGCGCCAGCAGCTCAACGGGGACAGGGTCCATTTTCGGGGAGCTGTTTTTT
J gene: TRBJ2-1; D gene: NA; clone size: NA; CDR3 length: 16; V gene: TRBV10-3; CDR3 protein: CAIRGPGLQSYNEQFF; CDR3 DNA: TGTGCCATCAGGGGGCCGGGACTGCAGTCCTACAATGAGCAGTTCTTC
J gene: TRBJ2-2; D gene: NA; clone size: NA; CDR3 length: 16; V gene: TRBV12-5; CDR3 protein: CASASRDGPDTGELFF; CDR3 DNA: TGTGCTAGTGCCTCTAGGGACGGACCGGACACCGGGGAGCTGTTTTTT
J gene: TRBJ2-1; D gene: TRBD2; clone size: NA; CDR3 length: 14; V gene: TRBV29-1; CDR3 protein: CSVDGTSLYNEQFF; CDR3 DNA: TGCAGCGTAGACGGGACTAGTCTCTACAATGAGCAGTTCTTC
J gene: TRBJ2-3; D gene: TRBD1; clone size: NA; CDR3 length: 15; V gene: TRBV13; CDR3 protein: CASSLPGQRTDTQYF; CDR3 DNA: TGTGCCAGCAGCTTACCGGGACAGAGAACAGATACGCAGTATTTT
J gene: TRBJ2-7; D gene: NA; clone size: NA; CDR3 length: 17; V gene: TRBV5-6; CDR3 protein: CASSDGGPGTHSYEQYF; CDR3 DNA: TGTGCCAGCAGCGATGGGGGGCCAGGGACACACTCCTACGAGCAGTACTTC
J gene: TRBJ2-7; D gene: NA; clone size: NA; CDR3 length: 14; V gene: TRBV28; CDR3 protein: CASTPQGLGHEQYF; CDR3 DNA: TGTGCCAGCACCCCTCAGGGACTGGGTCACGAGCAGTACTTC
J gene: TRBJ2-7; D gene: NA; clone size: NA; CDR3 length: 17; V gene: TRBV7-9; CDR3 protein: CASSPPGGGDRSYEQYF; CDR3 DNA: TGTGCCAGCAGCCCACCCGGGGGCGGGGACCGCTCCTACGAGCAGTACTTC
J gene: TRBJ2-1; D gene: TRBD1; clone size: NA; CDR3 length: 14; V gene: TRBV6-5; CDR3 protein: CASSYRQGASEQFF; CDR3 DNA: TGTGCCAGCAGTTACCGACAGGGGGCAAGTGAGCAGTTCTTC
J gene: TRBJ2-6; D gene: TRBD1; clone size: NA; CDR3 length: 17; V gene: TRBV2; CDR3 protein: CASSGPGQISGANVLTF; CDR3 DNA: TGTGCCAGCAGTGGGCCGGGACAGATCTCTGGGGCCAACGTCCTGACTTTC
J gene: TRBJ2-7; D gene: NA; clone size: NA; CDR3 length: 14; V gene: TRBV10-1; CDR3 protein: CASSESDSHYEQYF; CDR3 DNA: TGCGCCAGCAGTGAATCGGACAGCCATTACGAGCAGTACTTC
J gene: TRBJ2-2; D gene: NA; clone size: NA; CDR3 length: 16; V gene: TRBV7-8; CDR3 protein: CASSLRRRTNTGELFF; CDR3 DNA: TGTGCCAGCAGCTTACGGCGCAGGACGAACACCGGGGAGCTGTTTTTT
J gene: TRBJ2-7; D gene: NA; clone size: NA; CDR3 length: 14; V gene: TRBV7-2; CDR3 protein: CASSPLRGGYEQYF; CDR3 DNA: TGTGCCAGCAGCCCTCTTAGGGGAGGCTACGAGCAGTACTTC
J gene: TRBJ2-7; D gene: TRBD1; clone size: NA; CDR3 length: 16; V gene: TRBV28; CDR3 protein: CASSSYLDRGPYEQYF; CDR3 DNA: TGTGCCAGCAGTTCCTACTTGGACAGGGGGCCCTACGAGCAGTACTTC
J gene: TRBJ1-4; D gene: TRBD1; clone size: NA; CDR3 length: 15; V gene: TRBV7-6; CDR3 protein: CASSFNRGNNEKLFF; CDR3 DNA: TGTGCCAGCAGCTTTAACAGGGGAAATAATGAAAAACTGTTTTTT
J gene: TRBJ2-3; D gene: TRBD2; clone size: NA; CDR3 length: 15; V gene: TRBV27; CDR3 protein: CASTRGLAVTDTQYF; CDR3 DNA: TGTGCCAGCACCCGGGGACTAGCGGTCACAGATACGCAGTATTTT
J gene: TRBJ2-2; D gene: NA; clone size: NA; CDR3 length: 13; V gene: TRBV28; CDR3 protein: CAISGGRTGELFF; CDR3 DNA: TGTGCCATCTCAGGGGGGAGGACCGGGGAGCTGTTTTTT
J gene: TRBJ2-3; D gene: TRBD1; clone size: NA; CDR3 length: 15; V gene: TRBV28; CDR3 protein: CASSSSTGWSDTQYF; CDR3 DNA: TGTGCCAGCAGTTCCTCGACAGGGTGGTCAGATACGCAGTATTTT
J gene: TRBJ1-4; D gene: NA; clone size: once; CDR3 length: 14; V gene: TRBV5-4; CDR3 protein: CASSLGWGGEKLFF; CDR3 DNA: TGTGCCAGCAGCTTAGGATGGGGAGGAGAAAAACTGTTTTTT
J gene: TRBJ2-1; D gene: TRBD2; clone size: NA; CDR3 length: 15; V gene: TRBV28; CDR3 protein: CASIGLAGLYNEQFF; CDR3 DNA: TGTGCCAGCATCGGACTAGCGGGCTTATACAATGAGCAGTTCTTC
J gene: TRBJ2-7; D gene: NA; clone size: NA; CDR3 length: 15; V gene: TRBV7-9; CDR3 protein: CASSSPASYSYEQYF; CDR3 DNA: TGTGCCAGCAGCAGCCCGGCTAGCTATAGTTACGAGCAGTACTTC
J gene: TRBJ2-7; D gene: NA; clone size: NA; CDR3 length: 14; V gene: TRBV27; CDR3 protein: CASSLSKTLYEQYF; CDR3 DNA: TGTGCCAGCAGTTTGTCCAAGACCCTATACGAGCAGTACTTC
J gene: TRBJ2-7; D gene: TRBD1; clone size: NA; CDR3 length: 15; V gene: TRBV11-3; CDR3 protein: CASSHSRDSGYEQYF; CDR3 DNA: TGTGCCAGCAGCCACTCAAGGGACAGCGGCTACGAGCAGTACTTC
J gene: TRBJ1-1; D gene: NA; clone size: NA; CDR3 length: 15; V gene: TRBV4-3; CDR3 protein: CASSQDSGGGTEAFF; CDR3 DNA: TGCGCCAGCAGCCAAGATAGTGGGGGAGGGACTGAAGCTTTCTTT
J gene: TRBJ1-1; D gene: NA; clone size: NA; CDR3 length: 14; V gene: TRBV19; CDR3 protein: CATSQGDMNTEAFF; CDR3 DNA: TGTGCCACCTCTCAGGGTGACATGAACACTGAAGCTTTCTTT
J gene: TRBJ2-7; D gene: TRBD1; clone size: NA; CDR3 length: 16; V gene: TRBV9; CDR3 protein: CASSARDRVASYEQYF; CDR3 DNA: TGTGCCAGCAGCGCCCGGGACAGGGTAGCCTCCTACGAGCAGTACTTC
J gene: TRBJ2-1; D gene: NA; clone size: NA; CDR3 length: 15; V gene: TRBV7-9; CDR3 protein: CASSFPNGVGDEQFF; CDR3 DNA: TGTGCCAGCAGCTTTCCAAATGGGGTAGGCGATGAGCAGTTCTTC
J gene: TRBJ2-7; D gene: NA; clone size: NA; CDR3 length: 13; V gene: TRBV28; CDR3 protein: CASSWDQSYEQYF; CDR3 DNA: TGTGCCAGCAGTTGGGACCAATCCTACGAGCAGTACTTC
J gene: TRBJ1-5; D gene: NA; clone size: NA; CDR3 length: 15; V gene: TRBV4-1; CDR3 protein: CASSQEGVGNQPQHF; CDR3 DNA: TGCGCCAGCAGCCAAGAGGGCGTCGGCAATCAGCCCCAGCATTTT
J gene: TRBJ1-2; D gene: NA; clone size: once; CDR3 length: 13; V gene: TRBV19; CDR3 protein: CASKQDGPYGYTF; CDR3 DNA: TGTGCCAGTAAACAGGACGGACCATATGGCTACACCTTC
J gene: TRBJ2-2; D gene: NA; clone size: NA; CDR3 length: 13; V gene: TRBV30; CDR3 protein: CAWSRGNTGELFF; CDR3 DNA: TGTGCCTGGAGTCGGGGGAACACCGGGGAGCTGTTTTTT
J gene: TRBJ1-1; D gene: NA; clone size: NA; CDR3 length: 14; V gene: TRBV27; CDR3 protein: CASSWTFANTEAFF; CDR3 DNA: TGTGCCAGCAGCTGGACATTCGCGAACACTGAAGCTTTCTTT
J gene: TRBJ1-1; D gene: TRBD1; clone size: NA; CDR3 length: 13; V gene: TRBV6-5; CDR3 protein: CASSVNRGDEAFF; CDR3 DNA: TGTGCCAGCAGTGTTAACAGGGGAGATGAAGCTTTCTTT
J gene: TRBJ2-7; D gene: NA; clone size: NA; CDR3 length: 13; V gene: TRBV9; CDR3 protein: CASSVGAGDEQYF; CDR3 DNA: TGTGCCAGCAGCGTAGGTGCAGGGGACGAGCAGTACTTC